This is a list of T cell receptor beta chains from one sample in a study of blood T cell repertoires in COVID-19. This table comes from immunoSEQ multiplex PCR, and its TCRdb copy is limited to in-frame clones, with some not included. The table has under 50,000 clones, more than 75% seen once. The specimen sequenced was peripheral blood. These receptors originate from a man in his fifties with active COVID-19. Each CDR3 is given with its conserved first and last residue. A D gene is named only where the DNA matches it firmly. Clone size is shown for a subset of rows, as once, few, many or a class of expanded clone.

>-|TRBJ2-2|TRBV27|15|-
CASRSRSGAAGELFF
TGCGCCAGCAGGTCGAGGTCTGGAGCGGCCGGGGAGCTGTTTTTT
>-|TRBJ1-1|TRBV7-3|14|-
CASSLDPGDTEAFF
TGTGCCAGCAGCTTAGACCCCGGGGACACTGAAGCTTTCTTT
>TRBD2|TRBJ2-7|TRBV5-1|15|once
CASSLVLAENYEQYF
TGCGCCAGCAGCTTGGTACTAGCGGAAAACTACGAGCAGTACTTC
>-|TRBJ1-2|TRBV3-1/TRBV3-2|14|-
CASSQDAGAGGYTF
TGTGCCAGCAGCCAAGATGCGGGGGCGGGAGGCTACACCTTC
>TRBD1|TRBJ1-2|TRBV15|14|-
CATSRARTGDGYTF
TGTGCCACCAGCAGAGCTCGGACAGGGGATGGCTACACCTTC
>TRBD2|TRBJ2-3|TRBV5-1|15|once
CASSGTSGGADTQYF
TGCGCCAGCAGCGGAACTAGCGGGGGGGCAGATACGCAGTATTTT
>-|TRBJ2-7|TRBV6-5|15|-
CASRVDTPGGYEQYF
TGTGCCAGCAGGGTCGACACCCCCGGAGGCTACGAGCAGTACTTC
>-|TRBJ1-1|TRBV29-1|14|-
CSAYHGGSYGEAFF
TGCAGCGCCTACCACGGGGGGTCGTACGGTGAAGCTTTCTTT
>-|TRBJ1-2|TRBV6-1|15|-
CASSEVAGSNYGYTF
TGTGCCAGCAGTGAAGTGGCTGGTTCTAACTATGGCTACACCTTC
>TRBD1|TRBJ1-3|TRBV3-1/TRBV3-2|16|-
CASSPTGTGGGNTIYF
TGTGCCAGCAGCCCCACCGGGACAGGGGGCGGAAACACCATATATTTT
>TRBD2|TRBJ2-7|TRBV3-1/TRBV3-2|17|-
CASSPTSGGSSSYEQYF
TGTGCCAGCAGTCCAACTAGCGGGGGGTCCTCCTCCTACGAGCAGTACTTC
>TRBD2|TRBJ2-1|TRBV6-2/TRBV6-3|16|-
CASSSRTSGGYNEQFF
TGTGCCAGCAGTTCCAGGACTAGCGGGGGGTACAATGAGCAGTTCTTC
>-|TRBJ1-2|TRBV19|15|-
CASSIFGQASYGYTF
TGTGCCAGTAGTATATTTGGGCAGGCCAGCTATGGCTACACCTTC
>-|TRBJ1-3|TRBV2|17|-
CASSGQVQDFSGNTIYF
TGTGCCAGCAGTGGCCAGGTTCAGGACTTCTCTGGAAACACCATATATTTT
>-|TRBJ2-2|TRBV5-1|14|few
CASSPGAGTGELFF
TGCGCCAGCAGTCCAGGGGCGGGTACCGGGGAGCTGTTTTTT
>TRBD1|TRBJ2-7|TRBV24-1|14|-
CATSDPTGGYEQYF
TGTGCCACCAGTGACCCGACAGGGGGCTACGAGCAGTACTTC
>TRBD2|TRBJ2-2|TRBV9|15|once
CASSEAGGNTGELFF
TGTGCCAGCAGTGAAGCGGGAGGGAACACCGGGGAGCTGTTTTTT